These T cell receptor beta chains were read from a single sample in a study of blood T cell repertoires in COVID-19. Only in-frame clones appear in the TCRdb table, and some are missing; sequencing was by immunoSEQ multiplex PCR. This sample has some 130,000 clones, with less than 90% found just once. The sequencing sample was made of PBMCs or T cells enriched from blood (not recorded which). These receptors were collected from a man aged 30-40 years who had recovered from COVID-19. Each CDR3 is given with its conserved first and last residue. Fields, in order: V gene, D gene, clone size, J gene, CDR3 length, CDR3 DNA, CDR3 protein. The D gene is left open where the match is weak. Some rows mark clone size as missing; the rest say once, few, many or name a class of expanded clone.

TRBV5-1	-	-	TRBJ2-5	14	TGCGCCAGCAGCTTGAGCCTAGCGAGAGAGACCCAGTACTTC	CASSLSLARETQYF
TRBV2	TRBD1	once	TRBJ1-5	15	TGTGCCAGCAGGGGGACAGTCTCTAGCAATCAGCCCCAGCATTTT	CASRGTVSSNQPQHF
TRBV20-1	-	-	TRBJ2-1	11	TGCAGTGCCACTATCGAGAATGAGCAGTTCTTC	CSATIENEQFF
TRBV11-2	-	-	TRBJ1-2	13	TGTGCCAGCAGCCCCGACAGTAACTATGGCTACACCTTC	CASSPDSNYGYTF
TRBV6-6	TRBD1	-	TRBJ1-5	13	TGTGCCAGCAGTCAGGGGGGGAATCAGCCCCAGCATTTT	CASSQGGNQPQHF
TRBV5-1	TRBD1	-	TRBJ1-1	14	TGCGCCAGCAGCTTGGAGGTGACAGGGACTGAAGCTTTCTTT	CASSLEVTGTEAFF
TRBV28	-	-	TRBJ1-5	16	TGTGCCAGCAGTTCCCGGGGAGGGGGGAATTGGCAGCCCCAGCATTTT	CASSSRGGGNWQPQHF
TRBV4-2	TRBD2	-	TRBJ2-1	19	TGTGCCAGCAGTCCCTATCCCCCCTCAACTAGCGGGAGGTTCGGTGAGCAGTTCTTC	CASSPYPPSTSGRFGEQFF
TRBV11-2	TRBD1	-	TRBJ2-5	13	TGTGCCAGCAGCTCCATACAGGGGGTGACCCAGTACTTC	CASSSIQGVTQYF
TRBV6-5	-	-	TRBJ2-2	13	TGTGCCAGCGAAGGGGCGAACACCGGGGAGCTGTTTTTT	CASEGANTGELFF
TRBV11-2	-	-	TRBJ2-3	14	TGTGCCAGCAGCTTAGATCCCTTCACAGATACGCAGTATTTT	CASSLDPFTDTQYF